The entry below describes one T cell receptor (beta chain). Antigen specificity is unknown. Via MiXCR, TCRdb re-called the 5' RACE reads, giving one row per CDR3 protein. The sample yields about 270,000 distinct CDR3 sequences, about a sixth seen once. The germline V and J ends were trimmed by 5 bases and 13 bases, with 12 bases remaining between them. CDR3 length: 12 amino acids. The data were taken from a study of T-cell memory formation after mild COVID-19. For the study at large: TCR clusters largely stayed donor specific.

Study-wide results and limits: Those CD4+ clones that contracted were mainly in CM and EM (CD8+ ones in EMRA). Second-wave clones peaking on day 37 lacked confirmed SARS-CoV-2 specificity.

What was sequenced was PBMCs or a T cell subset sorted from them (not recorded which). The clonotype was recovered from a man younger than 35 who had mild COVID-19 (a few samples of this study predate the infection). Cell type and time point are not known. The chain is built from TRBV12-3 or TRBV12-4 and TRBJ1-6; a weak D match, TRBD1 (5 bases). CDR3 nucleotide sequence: TGTGCCAGCAGTCTCGCGACAGCGCCCCTCCACTTT. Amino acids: CASSLATAPLHF.